This record covers a single T cell receptor (beta chain). This record belongs to a study of blood T cell repertoires in COVID-19. Study information: COVID-19 samples, acute and convalescent, were from the United States, Italy and Spain. PBMCs, B-cell-depleted T cells, or T cells provided the cDNA or gDNA that made up the material.

Authors' processing steps: Amplified reference gene primers provided the basis for estimating nucleated cell counts. Clones were sequenced by immunoSEQ multiplex PCR, and TCRdb holds only the in-frame ones, with some missing. For V, J and clone size, that table is used; D and trimming come from the DNA. The data hold 90,000 to 100,000 clones, with approximately 85% observed a single time. Trimming shortened V by 4 bases and J by 6 bases, and 12 bases separated the two germline ends. The CDR3 is 13 residues long. Germline lookup yields CDR1 LGHNA and CDR2 YNFKEQ. The TCR sequence derives from a human donor in a cohort sampled during active COVID-19. Material for sequencing was peripheral blood. The chain uses TRBV4-2 and TRBJ1-2; D is possibly TRBD1 (6 bases). CDR3 in DNA: TGTGCCAGCAGCCGTCAGGGGCGGGATGGCTACACCTTC. Its protein product is CASSRQGRDGYTF.